This T cell receptor (beta chain) was observed in a study of cytomegalovirus exposure and HLA in healthy donors. In the case of this clone: Its target is unknown.

PCR used 60 Vbeta primers and 13 Jbeta primers. Profiling relied on immunoSEQ multiplex PCR, and the TCRdb table lists in-frame clones only, not all of them. The sample has fewer than 250,000 clones; around 87% are singletons. Study-wide points: A further, later analysis showed that HLA-associated TCR beta chains (compared with equally common others) were more clonally expanded. Associated with HLA alleles at 0.05 false discovery rate in a later analysis were some 18,000 TCR beta sequences.

The CDR3 extends over 15 amino acids. CDR1 and CDR2 from the germline V gene are MDHEN and SYDVKM. V lost 6 bases and J lost 3; bases outside the gene matches: 9. The chain links TRBV28 to TRBJ2-7; 9 positions match TRBD1. This TCR was sampled from a man aged 25 to 40 in good health and CMV-seronegative. Sequenced: PBMCs. In DNA, the CDR3 is TGTGCCAGCAGCCCGGGACAGGGATATGACTACGAGCAGTACTTC. Protein product: CASSPGQGYDYEQYF.